The entry below describes one T cell receptor (beta chain). Its antigen is still unknown. This sample's time point: longitudinal time-point 2. This specimen belongs to a study of neurological immune-mediated disorders. On the study more broadly: For the 35 or so multiple sclerosis patients, the disease was relapsing-remitting in around 31 and secondary progressive in 3.

Each TCR transcript was tagged with a 10-nucleotide random UMI during 5'RACE. TCRdb itself ran the 5' RACE reads through MiXCR, one entry per CDR3 protein. The sample includes some 80,000 distinct CDR3 sequences, 4.5% to 7.5% of them seen just once. Notes on the study in general: Across subjects, no CDR3 amino acid sequence appeared in expanded clones of more than one subject, a finding that suggested private repertoires in all groups.

V gave up 7 bases and J gave up 2 bases; unmatched junction bases: 8. This CDR3 comprises 15 residues. Germline assignment: CDR1 KGHDR and CDR2 SFDVKD. The source of this sequence is a woman aged 55-75 years with multiple sclerosis. Sequences were obtained from PBMCs. The V and J genes are TRBV24-1 and TRBJ2-7; 9 positions match TRBD2. The CDR3 spells CATSQSGGLTYEQYF. The CDR3, as DNA: TGTGCCACCAGCCAAAGCGGGGGGCTAACCTACGAGCAGTACTTC.